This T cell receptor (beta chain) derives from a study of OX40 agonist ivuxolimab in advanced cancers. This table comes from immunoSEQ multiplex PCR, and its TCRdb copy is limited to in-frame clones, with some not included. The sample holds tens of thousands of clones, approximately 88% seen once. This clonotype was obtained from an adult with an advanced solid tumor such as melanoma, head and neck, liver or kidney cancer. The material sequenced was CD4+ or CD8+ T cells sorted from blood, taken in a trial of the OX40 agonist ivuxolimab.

The CDR3 nucleotides are TGTGCCAGCAGTTTCTCAGGGGCGACCTACGAGCAGTACTTC. Translated: CASSFSGATYEQYF. The genes are TRBV27 and TRBJ2-7; possible D gene TRBD1, 6 bases. Trimming removed 3 bases at V and 2 bases at J, with 11 bases between. CDR1 is MNHEY and CDR2 is SMNVEV in the germline V gene (reference sequence). The CDR3 is 14 residues long.